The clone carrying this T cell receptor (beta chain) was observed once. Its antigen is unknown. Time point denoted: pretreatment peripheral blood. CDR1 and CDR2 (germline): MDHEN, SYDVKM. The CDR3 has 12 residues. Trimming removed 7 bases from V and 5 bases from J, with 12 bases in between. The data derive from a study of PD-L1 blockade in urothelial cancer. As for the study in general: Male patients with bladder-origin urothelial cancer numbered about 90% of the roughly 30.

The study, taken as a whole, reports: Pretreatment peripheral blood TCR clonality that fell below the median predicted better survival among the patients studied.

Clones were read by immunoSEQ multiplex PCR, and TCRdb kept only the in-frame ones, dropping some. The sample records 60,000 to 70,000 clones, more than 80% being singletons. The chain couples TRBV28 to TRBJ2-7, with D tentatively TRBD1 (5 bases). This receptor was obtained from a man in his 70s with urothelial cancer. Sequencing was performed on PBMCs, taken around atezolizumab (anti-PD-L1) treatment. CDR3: CASIRGPNEQYF. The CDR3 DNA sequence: TGTGCCAGCATTAGGGGTCCAAACGAGCAGTACTTC. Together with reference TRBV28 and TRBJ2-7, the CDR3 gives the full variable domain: DVKVTQSSRYLVKRTGEKVFLECVQDMDHENMFWYRQDPGLGLRLIYFSYDVKMKEKGDIPEGYSVSREKKERFSLILESASTNQTSMYLCASIRGPNEQYFGPGTRLTVT.